These 4 T cell receptor beta chains originate from one sample sequenced in a study of blood T cell repertoires in COVID-19. Clones were sequenced by immunoSEQ multiplex PCR, and TCRdb holds only the in-frame ones, with some missing. The table lists more than 25,000 clones, 70% to 90% of them singletons. Sequencing was done on a sample of peripheral blood. The receptor source for this set is a human donor with active COVID-19. The donor label of this sample is uncertain.

This sequence joins TRBV14 and TRBJ2-4; D not certain. In germline, CDR1 is SGHDN, CDR2 FVKESK. V lost 0 bases and J 0 bases, leaving 6 bases between the germline ends. CDR3 length equals 15 residues. The chain's CDR3 is CASSQEPGAKNIQYF. Written as DNA, the CDR3 is TGTGCCAGCAGCCAAGAACCGGGAGCCAAAAACATTCAGTACTTC.

The chain uses TRBV6-6 and TRBJ1-1, with TRBD1 matching 9 bases. Unmatched junction bases numbered 3, after V lost 3 bases and J lost 4 bases. Germline V lookup: CDR1 MNHNY, CDR2 SVGAGI (reference sequence). The CDR3 runs to 14 residues. The CDR3 DNA reads as TGTGCCAGCAGTTATGAACAGGGGGCCACTGAAGCTTTCTTT. Its protein product is CASSYEQGATEAFF.

The chain recombines TRBV7-9 with TRBJ1-2, with D maybe TRBD1 (5 bases). V was clipped by 1 base and J by 2 bases, with 5 bases between them. This CDR3 is 13 amino acids long. Looked up from germline, CDR1 is SEHNR and CDR2 is FQNEAQ (reference sequence). DNA of the CDR3: TGTGCCAGCAGCTTAGGACAGAACTATGGCTACACCTTC. Its translation is CASSLGQNYGYTF.

The gene calls are TRBV30 and TRBJ2-7; TRBD1 might be the D (6 bases). Trimming cost V 3 bases and J 5 bases, with 17 bases left between them. CDR3 length: 14 amino acids. The germline V gene encodes CDR1 GTSNPN and CDR2 SVGIG (reference sequence). Written as DNA, the CDR3 is TGTGCCTGGAGAGACACTACAGGGTGGAACGAGCAGTACTTC. It specifies CAWRDTTGWNEQYF. Looking up the rest from reference TRBV30 and TRBJ2-7 gives the full variable domain: SQTIHQWPATLVQPVGSPLSLECTVEGTSNPNLYWYRQAAGRGLQLLFYSVGIGQISSEVPQNLSASRPQDRQFILSSKKLLLSDSGFYLCAWRDTTGWNEQYFGPGTRLTVT.